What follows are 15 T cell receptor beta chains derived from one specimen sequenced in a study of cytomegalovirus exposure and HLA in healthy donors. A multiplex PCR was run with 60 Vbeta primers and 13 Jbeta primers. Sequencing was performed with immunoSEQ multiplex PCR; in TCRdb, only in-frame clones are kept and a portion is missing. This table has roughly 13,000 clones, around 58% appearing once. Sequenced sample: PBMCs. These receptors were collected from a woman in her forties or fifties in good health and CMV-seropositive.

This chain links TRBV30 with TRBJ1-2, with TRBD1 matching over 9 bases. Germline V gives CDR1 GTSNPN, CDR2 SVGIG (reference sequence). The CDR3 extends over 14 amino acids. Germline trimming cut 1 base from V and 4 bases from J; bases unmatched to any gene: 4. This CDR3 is CAWSGDRVGYGYTF. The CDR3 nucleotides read TGTGCCTGGAGTGGGGACAGGGTCGGCTATGGCTACACCTTC.

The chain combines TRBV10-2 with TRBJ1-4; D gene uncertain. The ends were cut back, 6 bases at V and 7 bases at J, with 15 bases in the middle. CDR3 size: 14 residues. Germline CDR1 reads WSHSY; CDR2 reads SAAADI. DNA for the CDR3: TGCGCCAGCAGAGAGGAGCATCGGGGTGAAAAACTGTTTTTT. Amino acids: CASREEHRGEKLFF.

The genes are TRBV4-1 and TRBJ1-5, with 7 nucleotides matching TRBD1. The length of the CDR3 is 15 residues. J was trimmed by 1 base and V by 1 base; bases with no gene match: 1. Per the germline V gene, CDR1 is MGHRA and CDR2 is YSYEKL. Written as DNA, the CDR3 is TGCGCCAGCAGCCAAGCAGGGGGGAGCAATCAGCCCCAGCATTTT. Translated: CASSQAGGSNQPQHF.

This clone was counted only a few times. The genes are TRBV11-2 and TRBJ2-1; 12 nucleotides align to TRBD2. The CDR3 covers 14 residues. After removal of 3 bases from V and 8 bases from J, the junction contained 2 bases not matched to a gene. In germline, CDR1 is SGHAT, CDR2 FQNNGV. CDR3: CASSLTSGSYEQFF. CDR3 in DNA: TGTGCCAGCAGCTTGACTAGCGGGAGCTATGAGCAGTTCTTC.

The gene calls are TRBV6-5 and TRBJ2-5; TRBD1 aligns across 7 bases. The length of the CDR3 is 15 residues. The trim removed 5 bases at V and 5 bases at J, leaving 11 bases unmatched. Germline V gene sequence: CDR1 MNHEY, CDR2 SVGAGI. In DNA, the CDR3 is TGTGCCAGCAGTCAAACAGGGGCGGTGGGGGAGACCCAGTACTTC. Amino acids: CASSQTGAVGETQYF.

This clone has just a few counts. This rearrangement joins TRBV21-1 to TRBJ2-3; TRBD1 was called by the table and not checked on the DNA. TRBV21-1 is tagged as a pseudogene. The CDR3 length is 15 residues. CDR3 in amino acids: CASSEYRVEEDTQYF. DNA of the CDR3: TGTGCCAGCAGCGAGTACAGGGTAGAAGAAGATACGCAGTATTTT.

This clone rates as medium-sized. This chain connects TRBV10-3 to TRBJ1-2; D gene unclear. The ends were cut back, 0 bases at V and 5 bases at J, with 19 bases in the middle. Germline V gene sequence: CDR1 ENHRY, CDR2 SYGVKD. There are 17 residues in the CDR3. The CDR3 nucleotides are TGTGCCATCAGTGAGTCAGAGAATTTTGGCCTACTATATGGCTACACCTTC. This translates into CAISESENFGLLYGYTF.

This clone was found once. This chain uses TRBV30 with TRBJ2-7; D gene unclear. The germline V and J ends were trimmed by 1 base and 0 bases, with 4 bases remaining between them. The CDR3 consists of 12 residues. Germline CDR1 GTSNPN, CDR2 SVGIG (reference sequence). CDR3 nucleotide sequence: TGTGCCTGGAGTGCCTTCTCCTACGAGCAGTACTTC. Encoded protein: CAWSAFSYEQYF. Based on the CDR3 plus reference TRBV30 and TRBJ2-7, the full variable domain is SQTIHQWPATLVQPVGSPLSLECTVEGTSNPNLYWYRQAAGRGLQLLFYSVGIGQISSEVPQNLSASRPQDRQFILSSKKLLLSDSGFYLCAWSAFSYEQYFGPGTRLTVT.

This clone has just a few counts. The CDR3 DNA sequence: TGTGCCAGCAGCTCACTAGCTAGGTACGAGCAGTACTTC. Translation: CASSSLARYEQYF. The J gene is TRBJ2-7, the V gene TRBV6-1, with TRBD2 as a possible D gene (6 bases). The CDR3 spans 13 residues. The V and J ends lost 6 bases and 4 bases respectively, with 13 bases between them. Germline V gene lookup returns CDR1 MNHNS and CDR2 SASEGT.

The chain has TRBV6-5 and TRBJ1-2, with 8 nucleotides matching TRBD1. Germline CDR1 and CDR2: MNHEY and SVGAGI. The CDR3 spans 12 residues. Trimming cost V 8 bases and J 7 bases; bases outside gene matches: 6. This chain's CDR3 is CASRTGPGGYTF. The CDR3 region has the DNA TGTGCCAGCCGGACAGGGCCAGGTGGCTACACCTTC.

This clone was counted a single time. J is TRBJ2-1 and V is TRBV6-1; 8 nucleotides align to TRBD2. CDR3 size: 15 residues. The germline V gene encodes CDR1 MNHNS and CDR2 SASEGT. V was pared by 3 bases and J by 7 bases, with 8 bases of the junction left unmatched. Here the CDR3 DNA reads TGTGCCAGCAGTGATGAGGGACTAGGGGGGAATGAGCAGTTCTTC. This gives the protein CASSDEGLGGNEQFF.

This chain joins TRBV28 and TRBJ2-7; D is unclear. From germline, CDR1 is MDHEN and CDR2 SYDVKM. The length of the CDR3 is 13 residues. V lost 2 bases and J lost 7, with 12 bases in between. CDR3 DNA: TGTGCCAGCAGTTTACCCCCCAGGCAAGAGCAGTACTTC. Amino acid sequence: CASSLPPRQEQYF.

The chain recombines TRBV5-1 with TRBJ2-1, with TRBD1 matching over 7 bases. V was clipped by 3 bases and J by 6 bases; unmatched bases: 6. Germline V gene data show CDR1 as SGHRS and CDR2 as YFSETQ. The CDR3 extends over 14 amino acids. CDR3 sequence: CASSSSDRANEQFF. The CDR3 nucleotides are TGCGCCAGCAGCTCTTCCGACAGGGCCAATGAGCAGTTCTTC.

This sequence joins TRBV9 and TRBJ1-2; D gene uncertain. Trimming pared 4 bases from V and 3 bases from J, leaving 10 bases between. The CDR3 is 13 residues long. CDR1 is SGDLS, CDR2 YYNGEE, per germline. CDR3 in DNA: TGTGCCAGCAGCCGGACGGACTACTATGGCTACACCTTC. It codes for CASSRTDYYGYTF.

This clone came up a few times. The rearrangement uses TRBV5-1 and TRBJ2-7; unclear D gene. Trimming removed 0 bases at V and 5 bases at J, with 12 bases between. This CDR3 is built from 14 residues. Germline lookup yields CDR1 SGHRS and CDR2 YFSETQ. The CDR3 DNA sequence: TGCGCCAGCAGCTTGGGACATTTCACCGACGAGCAGTACTTC. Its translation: CASSLGHFTDEQYF.